The text below deals with one T cell receptor beta chain. This clonotype was seen many times. Its recognized antigen is unknown. Per-nucleotide qualities are absent, and no much larger clonotype sits a single base away. The data were obtained in a study of neurological immune-mediated disorders (dated by TCRdb to the late 2010s). With regard to the full study: Peripheral blood TCR-beta repertoires from HTLV-I-associated myelopathy (HAM/TSP) patients, multiple sclerosis patients and healthy controls were compared by UMI-based sequencing. Of the 68 subjects in the cohort, about 14 were HAM/TSP patients, roughly 35 were multiple sclerosis patients, and 20 were healthy controls. Alongside PBMC samples, the set of approximately 100 TCR-beta libraries contained longitudinal samples, technical triplicates, and paired CD4+ and CD8+ T-cell subsets that had been sorted. The paper's findings and limits, for the study overall: The highest TCR clonal expansion was observed in HAM/TSP patients, whereas the lowest was observed in MS patients, even when compared with healthy controls. Expanded clones from different subjects shared no identical CDR3 amino acid sequences, which suggests that TCR-beta repertoires were private in all groups.

According to the germline V gene, CDR1 reads SGHRS and CDR2 reads YFSETQ. V is cut by 2 bases and J by 5 bases, and the space between the germline ends is 10 bases. The CDR3 contains 14 residues, cysteine and phenylalanine counted. Just CDR3 DNA is preserved here, 42 bases in frame from base 1. cDNA was synthesized by template-switch 5'RACE using a primer carrying a 10-nucleotide random unique molecular identifier by which each TCR transcript was tagged. Every sequencing run covered 15-18 subjects and yielded more than 160 million TCR-beta sequences. The RNeasy kit was used for extraction of total RNA. Using the KAPA Real-time Library Amplification kit, TCR-beta VDJ regions were amplified with primers for the TCR constant region and the 5'RACE anchor. Sample indexes and Illumina adaptors were added in a first PCR, and a second PCR then increased library yield. After Ampure bead purification, the roughly 650 bp TCR product was size-selected on a 2% E-gel SizeSelection system. Before pooling, library quality was assessed on a Bioanalyzer, concentration was determined with Qubit, and library quantification was performed with the Kapa Library Quantification kit. Paired-end 2 x 150 bp sequencing of the libraries was performed on an Illumina HiSeq 2500. To increase sequence diversity, roughly 24-31% phiX was spiked into each library pool. The study's processing was this. The quality-filtered reads were processed with the UMI-based MiGEC pipeline, whose error correction step removed more than 75% of the raw TCR sequences. VDJ genes were aligned to IMGT germline references, and each clonotype was defined by a unique CDR3 amino acid sequence together with V-J genes. Clonal expansion, Shannon diversity and CDR3 relatedness (CalcPairwiseDistances, ClusterSamples) were evaluated with VDJtools, and phylogenetic trees were built with CLCbio workbench. Expanded clones were defined as having at least 8 unique UMIs, based on coefficient-of-variation modelling across technical triplicates. TCRdb took the public reads, trimmed them with fastp at Q25, ran MiXCR for clone calling and kept in-frame beta chains. Each CDR3 protein gets just one entry, which takes the most common genes and DNA from the rows behind it. These V and J calls are TCRdb output, not the study's own analysis. This sample is represented by roughly 29,000 distinct CDR3 sequences; 20% to 25% of them were singletons. The top ten clonotypes cover 25% to 30% of the sample.

For sorted-subset TCR libraries, 1 million sorted CD4+ or CD8+ T cells were used. Peripheral blood underwent Ficoll-Hypaque density gradient centrifugation to isolate PBMCs, which were then cryopreserved in liquid nitrogen. Paired sorted CD4+ and CD8+ subsets came from healthy controls, HAM/TSP patients and MS patients. The chain couples TRBV5-1 to TRBJ1-4; D gene: possibly TRBD1, on 5 matching bases. The sequence was collected from a man aged 50 to 59 with HTLV-1-associated myelopathy (HAM/TSP). The material sequenced was CD4+ T cells from blood. The sequenced DNA is TGCGCCAGCAGCTTCCAGGGCTCAAATGAAAAACTGTTTTTT. Translation gives CASSFQGSNEKLFF.